Detailed here is one T cell receptor (beta chain). It lacks a known antigen. Per-nucleotide qualities are absent, and no much larger clonotype sits a single base away. This record comes from a study of blood T cell repertoires in COVID-19 (dated by TCRdb to 2018 to 2021). For context, the study as a whole: Collaborator samples came from the United States, Italy and Spain and covered acute and convalescent phases of COVID-19. The repertoires were released in a freely available public database intended as a resource for research on the immune response to SARS-CoV-2. The material from the prospective study consisted of cDNA or gDNA derived from T cells, B-cell-depleted T cells, or PBMCs. The dataset comprised deeply sampled blood TCRbeta repertoires from subjects exposed to, actively infected with, or recovered from COVID-19. Nearly every sample came with metadata listing a de-identified subject ID, COVID-19 status, age in years and sex. Where available, HLA class I and class II types were taken from metadata supplied by the sample provider and were not determined by assay-based typing. The samples were drawn from the first 160 participants of the ongoing ImmuneRACE study and from 950 to 1,500 subjects provided by 6 global collaborators.

The immunoSEQ Assay, a bias-controlled multiplex PCR, was used to amplify TCRbeta CDR3 regions from genomic DNA. The authors processed their data as follows. Nucleated cell counts per sample were estimated from amplification of reference gene primers within the assay. Sequence reads were collapsed and filtered to measure the absolute abundance of every unique TCRbeta CDR3 rearrangement. For each sample, productive Simpson clonality was calculated by taking the square root of Simpson's diversity index across productive rearrangements. TCRdb limited this immuneACCESS table to in-frame rearrangements with V and J called. A share of clones is missing; checked studies link under half to unresolved V genes, and the rest is unexplained. The V and J calls and the clone size are those of that table, but D and trimming were determined from the DNA. A total of tens of thousands of clones appear in this sample, just over 85% of them only once. The ten largest make up 25% to 30% of the sample.

Broader findings and caveats from the paper: How much clinical and demographic metadata was included differed by source and by participant, and the metadata was provided uncurated.

The collaborating institutions used their own protocols to collect whole blood in K2EDTA tubes. For TCRbeta analysis, collaborators shipped samples as frozen whole blood, isolated PBMCs, or DNA extracted from either of those sample types. Including the terminal cysteine and phenylalanine, the CDR3 comprises 17 residues. The read is trimmed to its CDR3 DNA, 51 bases read in frame from base 1. The germline V gene (reference sequence) specifies WNHNN as CDR1 and SYGVQD as CDR2. V is reduced by 0 bases and J by 0 bases, leaving a spacing of 12 bases between them. This receptor was obtained from a man over 45 with active or convalescent COVID-19. Rearrangement joined TRBV10-1 to TRBJ1-3; confidence is insufficient to name the D gene. Sequences were obtained from peripheral blood. The CDR3 amino acid sequence is: CASSESKKGSSGNTIYF. DNA sequence: TGCGCCAGCAGTGAGTCGAAGAAAGGGAGCTCTGGAAACACCATATATTTT.